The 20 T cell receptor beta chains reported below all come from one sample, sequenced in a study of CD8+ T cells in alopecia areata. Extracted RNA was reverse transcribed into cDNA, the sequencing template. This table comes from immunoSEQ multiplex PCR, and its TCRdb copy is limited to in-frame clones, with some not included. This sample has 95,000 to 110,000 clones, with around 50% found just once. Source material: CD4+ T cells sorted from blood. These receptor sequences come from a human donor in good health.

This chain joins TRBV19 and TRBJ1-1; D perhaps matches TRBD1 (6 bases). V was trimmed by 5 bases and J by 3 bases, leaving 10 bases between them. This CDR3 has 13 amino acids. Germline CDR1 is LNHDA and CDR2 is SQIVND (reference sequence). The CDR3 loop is CASSLQGDTEAFF. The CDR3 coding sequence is TGTGCCAGTAGTTTACAGGGAGACACTGAAGCTTTCTTT. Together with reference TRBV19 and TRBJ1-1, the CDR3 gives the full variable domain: DGGITQSPKYLFRKEGQNVTLSCEQNLNHDAMYWYRQDPGQGLRLIYYSQIVNDFQKGDIAEGYSVSREKKESFPLTVTSAQKNPTAFYLCASSLQGDTEAFFGQGTRLTVV.

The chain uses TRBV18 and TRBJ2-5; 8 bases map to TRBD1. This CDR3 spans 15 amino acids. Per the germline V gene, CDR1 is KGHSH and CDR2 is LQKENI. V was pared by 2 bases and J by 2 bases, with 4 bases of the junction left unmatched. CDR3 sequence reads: CASSPYRGDQETQYF. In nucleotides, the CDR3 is TGTGCCAGCTCACCATACAGGGGGGATCAAGAGACCCAGTACTTC.

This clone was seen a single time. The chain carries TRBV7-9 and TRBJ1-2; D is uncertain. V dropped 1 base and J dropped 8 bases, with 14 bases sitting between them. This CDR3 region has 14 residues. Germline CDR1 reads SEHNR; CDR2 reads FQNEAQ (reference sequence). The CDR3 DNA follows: TGTGCCAGCAGCTTAGAGGCCAGGTCGGGAGGCTACACCTTC. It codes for CASSLEARSGGYTF.

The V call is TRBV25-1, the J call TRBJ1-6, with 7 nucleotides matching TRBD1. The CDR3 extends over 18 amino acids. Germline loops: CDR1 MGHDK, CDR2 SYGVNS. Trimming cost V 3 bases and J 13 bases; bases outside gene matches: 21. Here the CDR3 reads CASSESQGTAPWASPLHF. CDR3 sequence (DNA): TGTGCCAGCAGTGAGTCACAGGGGACGGCCCCTTGGGCATCTCCCCTCCACTTT.

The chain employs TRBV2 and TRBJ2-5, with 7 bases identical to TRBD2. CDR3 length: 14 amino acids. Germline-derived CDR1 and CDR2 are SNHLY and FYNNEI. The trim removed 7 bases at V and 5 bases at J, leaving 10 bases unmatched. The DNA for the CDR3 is TGTGCCAGCAAGGGCACTAGCGTTGCGGAGACCCAGTACTTC. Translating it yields CASKGTSVAETQYF.

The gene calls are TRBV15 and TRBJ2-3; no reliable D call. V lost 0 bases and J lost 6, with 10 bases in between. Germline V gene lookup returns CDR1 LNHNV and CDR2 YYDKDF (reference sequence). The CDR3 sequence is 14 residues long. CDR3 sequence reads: CATSRDNGPDTQYF. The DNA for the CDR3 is TGTGCCACCAGCAGAGATAACGGGCCTGATACGCAGTATTTT.

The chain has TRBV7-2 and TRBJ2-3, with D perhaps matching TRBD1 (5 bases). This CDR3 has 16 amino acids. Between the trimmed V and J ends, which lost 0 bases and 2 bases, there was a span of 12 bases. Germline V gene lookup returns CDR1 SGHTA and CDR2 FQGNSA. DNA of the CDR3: TGTGCCAGCAGCTTAGCGCAAACAGGATACACAGATACGCAGTATTTT. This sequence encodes CASSLAQTGYTDTQYF.

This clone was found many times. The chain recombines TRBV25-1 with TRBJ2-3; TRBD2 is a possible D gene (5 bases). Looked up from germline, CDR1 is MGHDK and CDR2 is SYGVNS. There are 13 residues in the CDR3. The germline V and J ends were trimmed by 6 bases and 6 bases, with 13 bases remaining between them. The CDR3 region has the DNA TGTGCCAGCAGCGGCCGACTAACTGATACGCAGTATTTT. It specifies CASSGRLTDTQYF.

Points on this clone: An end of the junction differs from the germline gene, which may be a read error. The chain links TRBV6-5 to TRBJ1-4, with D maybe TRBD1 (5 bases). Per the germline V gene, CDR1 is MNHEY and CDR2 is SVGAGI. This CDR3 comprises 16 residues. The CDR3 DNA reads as TGTGCCAGCAGCTACTCATACCGACAGATTAATGAAAAACTGTTTTTT. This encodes CASSYSYRQINEKLFF.

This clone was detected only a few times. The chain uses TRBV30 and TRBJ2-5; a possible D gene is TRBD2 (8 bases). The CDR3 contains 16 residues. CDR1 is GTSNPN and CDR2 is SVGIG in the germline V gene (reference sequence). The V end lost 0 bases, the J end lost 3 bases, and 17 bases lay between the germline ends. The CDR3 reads CAWSVQGTRLEETQYF. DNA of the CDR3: TGTGCCTGGAGTGTACAGGGGACTAGGCTGGAAGAGACCCAGTACTTC.

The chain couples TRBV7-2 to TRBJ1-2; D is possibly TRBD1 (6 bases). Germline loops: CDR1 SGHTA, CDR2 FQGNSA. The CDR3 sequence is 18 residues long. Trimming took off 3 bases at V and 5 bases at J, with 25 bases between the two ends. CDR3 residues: CASSFVAGTPTGGYGYTF. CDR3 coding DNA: TGTGCCAGCAGCTTCGTTGCTGGGACACCGACCGGGGGGTATGGCTACACCTTC.

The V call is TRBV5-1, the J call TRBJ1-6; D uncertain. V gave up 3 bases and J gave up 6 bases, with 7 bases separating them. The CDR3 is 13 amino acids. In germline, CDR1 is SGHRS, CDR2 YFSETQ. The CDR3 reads CASSYGSNSPLHF. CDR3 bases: TGCGCCAGCAGCTATGGCAGTAATTCACCCCTCCACTTT.

In nucleotides, the CDR3 is TGTGCCAGCAGTTACTCAAACAGGGTATCCTATGGCTACACCTTC. Its protein product is CASSYSNRVSYGYTF. The chain is built from TRBV6-5 and TRBJ1-2; D might be TRBD1 (6 bases). CDR3 size: 15 residues. The V gene's germline CDR1 is MNHEY and CDR2 SVGAGI. V was shortened by 0 bases and J by 4 bases, with 12 bases between the two germline ends.

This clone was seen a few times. The CDR3 here is CASSTDSTGSYNEQFF. DNA for the CDR3: TGTGCCAGCAGCACAGACTCCACGGGGTCCTACAATGAGCAGTTCTTC. This chain joins TRBV7-2 and TRBJ2-1; D perhaps matches TRBD2 (5 bases). CDR1 and CDR2 from the germline V gene are SGHTA and FQGNSA. V lost 5 bases, J lost 1 base, and 15 bases lay in between. The CDR3 length is 16 residues.

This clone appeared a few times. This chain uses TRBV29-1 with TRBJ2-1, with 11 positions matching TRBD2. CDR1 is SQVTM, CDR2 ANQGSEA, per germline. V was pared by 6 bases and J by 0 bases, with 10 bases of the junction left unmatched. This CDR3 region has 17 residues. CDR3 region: CSVIPLAGVPSYNEQFF. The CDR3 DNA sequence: TGCAGCGTCATACCACTAGCGGGGGTGCCCTCCTACAATGAGCAGTTCTTC.

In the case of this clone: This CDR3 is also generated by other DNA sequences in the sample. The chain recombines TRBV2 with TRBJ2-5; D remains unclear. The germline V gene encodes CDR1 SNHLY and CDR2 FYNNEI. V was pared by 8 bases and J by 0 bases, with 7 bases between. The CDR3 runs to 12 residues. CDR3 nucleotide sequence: TGTGCCAGCTCGGAACACCAAGAGACCCAGTACTTC. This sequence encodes CASSEHQETQYF.

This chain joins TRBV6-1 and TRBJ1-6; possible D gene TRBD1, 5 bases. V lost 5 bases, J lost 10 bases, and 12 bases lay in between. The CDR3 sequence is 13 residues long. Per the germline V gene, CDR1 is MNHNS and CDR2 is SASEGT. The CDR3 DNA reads TGTGCCAGCAGTACAACCGGGGGGTCACCCCTCCACTTT. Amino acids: CASSTTGGSPLHF.

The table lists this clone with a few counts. CDR3 DNA: TGCAGCGTTGTGGGGCCCGGACATTTCACTGAAGCTTTCTTT. Translated, it gives CSVVGPGHFTEAFF. V is TRBV29-1 and J is TRBJ1-1; possible D gene TRBD1, 5 bases. This CDR3 has 14 amino acids. The germline gives CDR1 SQVTM, CDR2 ANQGSEA. Trimming removed 4 bases at V and 4 bases at J, with 16 bases between.

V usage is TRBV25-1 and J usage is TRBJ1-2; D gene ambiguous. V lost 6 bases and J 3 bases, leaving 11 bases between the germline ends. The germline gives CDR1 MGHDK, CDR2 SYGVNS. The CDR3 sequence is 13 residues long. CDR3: CASREGQYYGYTF. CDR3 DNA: TGTGCCAGCAGAGAAGGGCAGTACTATGGCTACACCTTC.

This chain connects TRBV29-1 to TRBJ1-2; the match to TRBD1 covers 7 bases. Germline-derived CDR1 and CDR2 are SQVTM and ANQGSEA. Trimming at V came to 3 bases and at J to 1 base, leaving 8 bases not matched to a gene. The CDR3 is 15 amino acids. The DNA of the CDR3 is TGCAGCGTTGATTCTAGGGACAGCGATAACTATGGCTACACCTTC. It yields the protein CSVDSRDSDNYGYTF. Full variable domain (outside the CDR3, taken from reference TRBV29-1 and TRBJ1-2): SAVISQKPSRDICQRGTSLTIQCQVDSQVTMMFWYRQQPGQSLTLIATANQGSEATYESGFVIDKFPISRPNLTFSTLTVSNMSPEDSSIYLCSVDSRDSDNYGYTFGSGTRLTVV.